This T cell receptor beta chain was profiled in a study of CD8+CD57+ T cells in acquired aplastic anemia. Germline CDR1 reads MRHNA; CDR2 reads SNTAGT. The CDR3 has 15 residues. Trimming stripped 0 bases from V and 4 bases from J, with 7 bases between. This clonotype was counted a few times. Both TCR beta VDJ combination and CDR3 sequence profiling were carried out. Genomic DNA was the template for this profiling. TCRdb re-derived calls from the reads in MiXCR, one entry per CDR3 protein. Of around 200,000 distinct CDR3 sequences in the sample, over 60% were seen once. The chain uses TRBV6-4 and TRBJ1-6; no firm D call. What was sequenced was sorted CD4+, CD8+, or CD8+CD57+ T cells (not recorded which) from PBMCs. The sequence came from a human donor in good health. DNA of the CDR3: TGTGCCAGCAGTGACTCACACAGATATAATTCACCCCTCCACTTT. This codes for CASSDSHRYNSPLHF.